Listed below are T cell receptor beta chains from one sample, sequenced in a study of OX40 agonist ivuxolimab in advanced cancers. Libraries were prepared by immunoSEQ multiplex PCR; TCRdb keeps only in-frame clonotypes and omits some of them. The data show about 53,000 clones, approximately 81% seen once. The sample here was CD4+ or CD8+ T cells sorted from blood, taken in a trial of the OX40 agonist ivuxolimab. All receptors derive from an adult with an advanced solid tumor such as melanoma, head and neck, liver or kidney cancer. Each CDR3 is given with its conserved first and last residue. D genes are given only for firm matches. Clone size is shown for a subset of rows, as once, few, many or a class of expanded clone.

NA TRBJ1-2 NA TRBV6-5 CASSYIPTDNYGYTF TGTGCCAGCAGTTACATCCCGACAGATAACTATGGCTACACCTTC
NA TRBJ2-7 NA TRBV18 CASSPGPPYEQYF TGTGCCAGCTCACCGGGCCCGCCATACGAGCAGTACTTC
NA TRBJ1-1 NA TRBV19 CASSILSGVDTEAFF TGTGCCAGTAGTATATTGTCGGGGGTAGACACTGAAGCTTTCTTT
once TRBJ2-7 TRBD1 TRBV5-4 CASSLGRDRGAYEQYF TGTGCCAGCAGCTTGGGAAGAGACAGGGGGGCCTACGAGCAGTACTTC
few TRBJ2-5 NA TRBV6-1 CASSEGWGGETQYF TGTGCCAGCAGTGAAGGGTGGGGAGGAGAGACCCAGTACTTC
NA TRBJ1-3 NA TRBV6-5 CASSPQTSGNTIYF TGTGCCAGCAGCCCCCAGACAAGCGGAAACACCATATATTTT
NA TRBJ1-5 NA TRBV18 CASSPPPSDGRHSNQPQHF TGTGCCAGCTCACCACCTCCCAGCGACGGGAGGCATAGCAATCAGCCCCAGCATTTT
NA TRBJ2-1 NA TRBV11-3 CASSLPGLAGNEQFF TGTGCCAGCAGCTTACCGGGACTCGCCGGGAATGAGCAGTTCTTC
NA TRBJ2-7 TRBD1 TRBV4-2 CASSHGQGYEQYF TGTGCCAGCAGCCATGGACAGGGGTACGAGCAGTACTTC
NA TRBJ1-2 TRBD1 TRBV5-5 CASSSVFRDRVLLNYGYTF TGTGCCAGCAGCTCCGTTTTCCGGGACAGAGTTTTACTGAACTATGGCTACACCTTC
NA TRBJ2-7 NA TRBV5-4 CASSLDSRSRAYEQYF TGTGCCAGCAGCTTGGACAGTCGGAGCAGGGCCTACGAGCAGTACTTC
NA TRBJ2-2 TRBD1 TRBV6-5 CASRGQGLGGELFF TGTGCCAGCAGGGGACAGGGGCTGGGCGGGGAGCTGTTTTTT
NA TRBJ2-3 NA TRBV28 CASSSTTTSRSISDTQYF TGTGCCAGCAGTTCGACCACCACCTCTAGAAGTATATCGGATACGCAGTATTTT
NA TRBJ1-1 TRBD1 TRBV5-6 CASRPQGGRRNTEAFF TGTGCCAGCAGGCCACAGGGGGGGAGGAGAAACACTGAAGCTTTCTTT
few TRBJ1-3 NA TRBV19 CASIRQNTIYF TGTGCCAGTATAAGGCAAAACACCATATATTTT
NA TRBJ1-4 NA TRBV29-1 CSVAGSGEKLFF TGCAGCGTTGCGGGGTCCGGTGAAAAACTGTTTTTT
NA TRBJ1-2 NA TRBV7-2 CASSLGLQGVGGYTF TGTGCCAGCAGCTTAGGACTGCAGGGCGTGGGAGGCTACACCTTC
NA TRBJ2-1 TRBD2 TRBV19 CASNRRLAGVNEQFF TGTGCCAGTAACCGAAGACTAGCGGGAGTCAATGAGCAGTTCTTC
NA TRBJ2-3 NA TRBV9 CASSTTDTQYF TGTGCCAGCAGCACAACAGATACGCAGTATTTT
once TRBJ2-7 NA TRBV7-2 CASRSDPYEQYF TGTGCCAGCAGATCAGACCCCTACGAGCAGTACTTC
NA TRBJ2-1 TRBD2 TRBV25-1 CASSDPGVAGGRYNEQFF TGTGCCAGCAGTGACCCCGGGGTAGCGGGAGGCCGATACAATGAGCAGTTCTTC
once TRBJ1-3 NA TRBV7-9 CASSSDGFSGNTIYF TGTGCCAGCAGCTCCGACGGCTTCTCTGGAAACACCATATATTTT
NA TRBJ2-3 TRBD2 TRBV6-6 CASSPLAGSTDTQYF TGTGCCAGCAGCCCACTAGCGGGTAGCACAGATACGCAGTATTTT
NA TRBJ2-7 NA TRBV21-1 CASSEPPGFDYEQYF TGTGCCAGCAGCGAACCCCCGGGTTTCGACTACGAGCAGTACTTC
NA TRBJ2-3 NA TRBV19 CATTPGDLGDTQYF TGTGCAACAACCCCCGGTGACTTAGGGGATACGCAGTATTTT
NA TRBJ2-1 NA TRBV6-1 CASSEAPRATTKFF TGTGCCAGCAGTGAAGCGCCCAGGGCTACCACTAAGTTCTTC
NA TRBJ1-1 TRBD1 TRBV19 CASSNQQGSEAFF TGTGCCAGTAGTAATCAACAGGGGTCTGAAGCTTTCTTT
NA TRBJ2-7 NA TRBV27 CASSLELGAEQYF TGTGCCAGCAGTTTAGAGTTGGGGGCCGAGCAGTACTTC
once TRBJ2-2 TRBD1 TRBV7-9 CASSPAALGQSGRSGELFF TGTGCCAGCAGCCCCGCCGCTCTGGGACAGTCGGGAAGATCCGGGGAGCTGTTTTTT
NA TRBJ1-3 NA TRBV5-1 CASSFRSGVGGNTIYF TGCGCCAGCAGCTTTCGCTCGGGTGTGGGTGGAAACACCATATATTTT
NA TRBJ2-7 TRBD2 TRBV19 CASTSVIAGGEQYF TGTGCCAGTACCTCCGTGATAGCGGGAGGCGAGCAGTACTTC